Shown below are 15 T cell receptor beta chains from a single sample sequenced in a study of cytomegalovirus exposure and HLA in healthy donors. Both 60 Vbeta primers and 13 Jbeta primers went into the PCR. Sequenced by immunoSEQ multiplex PCR; TCRdb stores in-frame clones only, minus some. The table has around 130,000 clones, more than 80% seen once. Sample: PBMCs. These receptors were collected from a man in his thirties or forties in good health and CMV-seronegative.

This chain links TRBV4-1 with TRBJ1-5; the match to TRBD1 covers 8 bases. Germline V gene lookup returns CDR1 MGHRA and CDR2 YSYEKL. J was trimmed by 6 bases and V by 4 bases; bases with no gene match: 11. The CDR3 covers 16 residues. DNA of the CDR3: TGCGCCAGCAGCCGTTTCGGACAGGGAATAGTTCAGCCCCAGCATTTT. This sequence encodes CASSRFGQGIVQPQHF.

This clone has just one count. J is TRBJ1-5 and V is TRBV6-5; possible D gene TRBD1, 6 bases. Germline CDR1 is MNHEY and CDR2 is SVGAGI. Trimming shortened V by 0 bases and J by 6 bases, and 12 bases separated the two germline ends. CDR3 length equals 15 residues. CDR3: CASSYSIRGGQPQHF. The CDR3 region has the DNA TGTGCCAGCAGTTACTCGATCAGGGGCGGTCAGCCCCAGCATTTT.

The chain is built from TRBV5-1 and TRBJ2-2; 8 positions match TRBD2. Unmatched junction bases numbered 10, after V lost 3 bases and J lost 6 bases. Germline assignment: CDR1 SGHRS and CDR2 YFSETQ. The CDR3 has 16 residues. CDR3 in amino acids: CASSSLAGNQPGELFF. CDR3 in DNA: TGCGCCAGCAGCTCTTTAGCGGGAAACCAACCCGGGGAGCTGTTTTTT.

The rearrangement links TRBV2 to TRBJ1-1; D is unclear. The CDR3 is 13 amino acids. Looked up from germline, CDR1 is SNHLY and CDR2 is FYNNEI. With 2 bases removed from V and 6 bases from J, the gap between germline ends came to 10 bases. CDR3 protein: CASSEFRSAEAFF. CDR3 nucleotides: TGTGCCAGCAGTGAATTCCGGTCGGCTGAAGCTTTCTTT.

This sequence joins TRBV27 and TRBJ2-1; 15 nucleotides agree with TRBD2. The CDR3 spans 15 residues. Germline lookup yields CDR1 MNHEY and CDR2 SMNVEV (reference sequence). V was pared by 6 bases and J by 7 bases, with 4 bases of the junction left unmatched. CDR3 residues: CASSHGLAGGNEQFF. The DNA of the CDR3 is TGTGCCAGCAGCCACGGACTAGCGGGAGGGAATGAGCAGTTCTTC.

In its sample, this clone was seen a few times. The rearrangement uses TRBV27 and TRBJ2-7; TRBD2 matches at 7 bases. The CDR3 sequence is 14 residues long. The germline gives CDR1 MNHEY, CDR2 SMNVEV (reference sequence). The ends lost 10 bases at V and 3 bases at J; junction bases unmatched: 12. CDR3 DNA: TGTGCCACCAAGTGGGCTAGCGGAAACTACGAGCAGTACTTC. This codes for CATKWASGNYEQYF.

V and J are TRBV7-2 and TRBJ2-7; TRBD2 aligns across 8 bases. This CDR3 spans 14 amino acids. Germline-derived CDR1 and CDR2 are SGHTA and FQGNSA. Trimming at V came to 5 bases and at J to 2 bases, leaving 5 bases not matched to a gene. This chain's CDR3 is CASSPIAGPYEQYF. DNA for the CDR3: TGTGCCAGCAGCCCCATAGCGGGACCCTACGAGCAGTACTTC.

V and J are TRBV7-8 and TRBJ1-1; the D is unclear. This CDR3 region has 12 residues. Deletions cut 5 bases from V and 4 bases from J, with 8 bases between. CDR1 and CDR2 from the germline V gene are SGHVS and FQNEAQ. The CDR3 nucleotides are TGTGCCAGCAGCCTGGCGGGCACTGAAGCTTTCTTT. Translation: CASSLAGTEAFF.

The J gene is TRBJ2-2, the V gene TRBV7-9; TRBD1 might be the D (5 bases). Germline V gene sequence: CDR1 SEHNR, CDR2 FQNEAQ (reference sequence). Trimming stripped 5 bases from V and 5 bases from J, with 15 bases between. The CDR3 runs 15 residues. CDR3 nucleotides: TGTGCCAGCAGCACCCAGGTGCAGGGAACCGGGGAGCTGTTTTTT. Translated, it gives CASSTQVQGTGELFF.

The V gene is TRBV19, the J gene TRBJ2-1; a possible D gene is TRBD1 (5 bases). V lost 3 bases to trimming and J lost 5 bases, with 17 bases between them. The germline V gene has CDR1 LNHDA and CDR2 SQIVND (reference sequence). CDR3 size: 16 residues. The CDR3 is CASSINSRGQNNEQFF. The CDR3 bases are TGTGCCAGTAGTATCAATTCAAGGGGCCAAAACAATGAGCAGTTCTTC.

V usage is TRBV12-5 and J usage is TRBJ1-1; D is unclear. The ends were cut back, 2 bases at V and 1 base at J, with 14 bases in the middle. The CDR3 runs 16 residues. The germline V gene encodes CDR1 LGHNT and CDR2 FRNRAP. In nucleotides, the CDR3 is TGTGCTAGTGGTTTGACGGGAAACCACCCGAACACTGAAGCTTTCTTT. Amino acid sequence: CASGLTGNHPNTEAFF.

V and J are TRBV29-1 and TRBJ2-5; 12 nucleotides align to TRBD2. Germline lookup yields CDR1 SQVTM and CDR2 ANQGSEA. V trimming: 0 bases; J trimming: 5 bases; junction bases outside the gene matches: 10. The CDR3 length is 17 residues. For the CDR3, the DNA is TGCAGCGTTGAAGATCCGCGACTAGCGGGAGTTTCGGAGACCCAGTACTTC. Its protein is CSVEDPRLAGVSETQYF. The entire variable domain, with the rest obtained from reference TRBV29-1 and TRBJ2-5, is as follows: SAVISQKPSRDICQRGTSLTIQCQVDSQVTMMFWYRQQPGQSLTLIATANQGSEATYESGFVIDKFPISRPNLTFSTLTVSNMSPEDSSIYLCSVEDPRLAGVSETQYFGPGTRLLVL.

The chain joins TRBV30 to TRBJ2-7; TRBD2 agrees at 12 bases. CDR3 size: 16 residues. With V trimmed by 2 bases and J by 5 bases, 10 bases remained unmatched. Per the germline V gene, CDR1 is GTSNPN and CDR2 is SVGIG (reference sequence). The CDR3 DNA sequence: TGTGCCTGGAGTCCGGGAACTAGCGGGAGGACAGACGAGCAGTACTTC. This codes for CAWSPGTSGRTDEQYF.

The V and J genes are TRBV4-3 and TRBJ1-1, with D perhaps TRBD1 (6 bases). V was trimmed by 4 bases and J by 3 bases, leaving 12 bases between them. Germline CDR1 and CDR2: LGHNA and YSLEER. The CDR3 covers 14 residues. The CDR3 DNA is TGCGCCAGCAGCCCCCTCGAGGGGGACACTGAAGCTTTCTTT. This codes for CASSPLEGDTEAFF.

This clone was recorded only once. The chain carries TRBV4-3 and TRBJ2-1; 9 positions match TRBD2. Germline CDR1 and CDR2: LGHNA and YSLEER. The CDR3 length is 18 residues. V was clipped by 1 base and J by 9 bases; unmatched bases: 16. Here the CDR3 DNA reads TGCGCCAGCAGCCAAGCCCCGTCACGTAGCGGGAGTTTGAGTGAGCAGTTCTTC. Amino acids: CASSQAPSRSGSLSEQFF.